Listed below are T cell receptor beta chains from one sample, sequenced in a study of blood T cell repertoires in COVID-19. Generated by immunoSEQ multiplex PCR, the TCRdb table keeps only in-frame clones and is missing some. The table records 160,000 or so clones, 75% to 85% of them present only once. The sequenced sample consisted of peripheral blood. The source of these receptors is a human donor in a cohort sampled during active COVID-19. The CDR3 runs from the conserved cysteine through the conserved F or W. The D gene is left open where the match is weak. Not every row has a clone size; where given, it reads once, few, many or a size class.

v_call	d_call	cdr3_length	j_call	clone_size	cdr3_nt	cdr3_aa
TRBV6-5	TRBD1	15	TRBJ1-2	few	TGTGCCAGCAGTAAACTGACAGGGCCTAACTATGGCTACACCTTC	CASSKLTGPNYGYTF
TRBV29-1	TRBD1	13	TRBJ2-1	.	TGCAGCGTCCGGGACAGTGCCTACAATGAGCAGTTCTTC	CSVRDSAYNEQFF
TRBV3-1/TRBV3-2	TRBD1	15	TRBJ1-6	.	TGTGCCAGCAGCCAAGGAGGGGGCGCCGGTTCACCCCTCCACTTT	CASSQGGGAGSPLHF
TRBV2	.	15	TRBJ2-3	.	TGTGCCAGCAGCCCCTGGCCAAAACCCACAGATACGCAGTATTTT	CASSPWPKPTDTQYF
TRBV27	TRBD1	13	TRBJ2-7	.	TGTGCCAGCCTCGGACAGGCCCCCTACGAGCAGTACTTC	CASLGQAPYEQYF
TRBV11-2	TRBD2	16	TRBJ2-1	.	TGTGCCAGCAGCTTAACACTAGCGGGGGTTTACAATGAGCAGTTCTTC	CASSLTLAGVYNEQFF
TRBV13	.	15	TRBJ2-7	.	TGTGCCAGCAGCTTAGAAGGGGGGGATTCCTACGAGCAGTACTTC	CASSLEGGDSYEQYF
TRBV4-3	.	13	TRBJ1-2	.	TGCGCCAGCAGCCAAGTGGAGGGATACGGCTACACCTTC	CASSQVEGYGYTF
TRBV11-3	.	13	TRBJ1-1	.	TGTGCCAGCAGCTTAAGGGAGGGCACTGAAGCTTTCTTT	CASSLREGTEAFF
TRBV7-2	.	15	TRBJ2-3	.	TGTGCCAGCAGCTTAGTGCTGGCTAGCACAGATACGCAGTATTTT	CASSLVLASTDTQYF
TRBV24-1	.	15	TRBJ2-1	.	TGTGCCACCAGTGATTTGTCGGGGAATCAGAATGAGCAGTTCTTC	CATSDLSGNQNEQFF
TRBV19	TRBD2	17	TRBJ2-7	.	TGTGCCAGTAGTATAGGAGGGAGACTAGCGGGAGAGTACGAGCAGTACTTC	CASSIGGRLAGEYEQYF
TRBV9	TRBD1	16	TRBJ2-1	.	TGTGCCAGCAGTCACCCGGGACAGGGGGCTTATAATGAGCAGTTCTTC	CASSHPGQGAYNEQFF
TRBV7-3	TRBD1	19	TRBJ2-3	.	TGTGCCAGCAGCCCGAACCCGGGACAGGGGGCGTCCTTCACAGATACGCAGTATTTT	CASSPNPGQGASFTDTQYF
TRBV4-3	.	14	TRBJ1-2	.	TGCGCCAGCAGCCAAGAGGGGGGAGCGAGGCGCTACACCTTC	CASSQEGGARRYTF
TRBV10-3	TRBD1	15	TRBJ2-5	.	TGTGCCATCAGCCCAGGACAGGGAGTAGGAGAGACCCAGTACTTC	CAISPGQGVGETQYF
TRBV5-5	TRBD1	14	TRBJ1-5	.	TGTGCCAGCAGTCCGACAGGGGGGGACCAGCCCCAGCATTTT	CASSPTGGDQPQHF
TRBV7-2	.	15	TRBJ2-1	once	TGTGCCAGCAGCCCACAGGGTCAATCCTACAATGAGCAGTTCTTC	CASSPQGQSYNEQFF
TRBV6-4	.	15	TRBJ1-2	.	TGTGCCAGCAGTGACCACCTCATCCAGGGCTATGGCTACACCTTC	CASSDHLIQGYGYTF
TRBV19	.	18	TRBJ1-3	.	TGTGCCAGTACCCCCTCGGGAGCCCCCCGCTACTCTGGAAACACCATATATTTT	CASTPSGAPRYSGNTIYF
TRBV6-2/TRBV6-3	TRBD1	14	TRBJ1-5	.	TGTGCCAGCAGTCCGGGACAGTTCAATCAGCCCCAGCATTTT	CASSPGQFNQPQHF
TRBV7-2	.	12	TRBJ1-5	few	TGTGCCAGCGCCCAGTACAATCAGCCCCAGCATTTT	CASAQYNQPQHF
TRBV6-6	.	14	TRBJ2-7	few	TGTGCCAGCAGCCTTAGCGGTATTAGCTACGAGCAGTACTTC	CASSLSGISYEQYF
TRBV15	TRBD1	16	TRBJ1-1	.	TGTGCCACCAGCGGGCTTACAGGGGGTTTGGGCACTGAAGCTTTCTTT	CATSGLTGGLGTEAFF
TRBV5-1	TRBD1	13	TRBJ1-2	.	TGCGCCAGCAGCCCGGGGACAGGCTATGGCTACACCTTC	CASSPGTGYGYTF
TRBV12-3/TRBV12-4	TRBD1	13	TRBJ2-2	.	TGTGCCAGGAGACAGGGGGACACCGGGGAGCTGTTTTTT	CARRQGDTGELFF
TRBV5-4	TRBD1	14	TRBJ1-1	few	TGTGCCAGCAGCTTACAGGGGAGGAACACTGAAGCTTTCTTT	CASSLQGRNTEAFF
TRBV4-3	.	18	TRBJ2-1	.	TGCCCCAGCAGCCGACCCTGTTTACTAGCCCAAATTTCGAATGAGCAGTTCTTC	CPSSRPCLLAQISNEQFF
TRBV19	TRBD1	13	TRBJ1-4	.	TGTGCCAGTAGTATGGCACAGGGGGCGAAACTGTTTTTT	CASSMAQGAKLFF
TRBV7-2	.	11	TRBJ2-3	.	TGTGCCAGCAGCTTAACTGATACGCAGTATTTT	CASSLTDTQYF
TRBV21-1	.	13	TRBJ2-7	.	TGTGCCGGCGAGGGGGCCGGGGGTCCCGAGCAGTACTTC	CAGEGAGGPEQYF
TRBV15	.	12	TRBJ1-5	few	TGTGCCACCAGCAGAGATCAACAGCCCCAGCATTTT	CATSRDQQPQHF
TRBV4-1	.	16	TRBJ2-7	.	TGCGCCAGCAGCCAAGGGAGTGTCGGGGGAACCTACGAGCAGTACTTC	CASSQGSVGGTYEQYF
TRBV7-2	.	14	TRBJ2-7	.	TGTGCCAGCCGAAAAGCGGCAGTATCCTACGAGCAGTACTTC	CASRKAAVSYEQYF
TRBV10-3	TRBD2	14	TRBJ2-1	.	TGTGCCATCAGCGACAGCGGGAGTAGGAATGAGCAGTTCTTC	CAISDSGSRNEQFF
TRBV5-6	TRBD2	14	TRBJ2-5	.	TGTGCCAGCAGCTCGGGACTAGCGGGAGAGACCCAGTACTTC	CASSSGLAGETQYF
TRBV18	TRBD2	16	TRBJ2-7	few	TGTGCCAGCTCACCCAGTACTAGCGGCGGCTCCTACGAGCAGTACTTC	CASSPSTSGGSYEQYF
TRBV10-3	.	12	TRBJ1-1	once	TGTGCCACCGGGGGGGCGAACACTGAAGCTTTCTTT	CATGGANTEAFF
TRBV27	.	14	TRBJ1-6	.	TGTGCCAGCAGTTTCGGGGGAGATAATTCACCCCTCCACTTT	CASSFGGDNSPLHF
TRBV5-8	.	15	TRBJ2-2	.	TGTGCCAGCAGCTCTCGGGGAGCGAACACCGGGGAGCTGTTTTTT	CASSSRGANTGELFF
TRBV7-8	TRBD2	14	TRBJ2-5	.	TGTGCCAGCAGCGGACGACTAGCGGGGGAGACCCAGTACTTC	CASSGRLAGETQYF
TRBV24-1	TRBD1	14	TRBJ1-1	.	TGTGCCACCAGTGCAGGGGGCATGAACACTGAAGCTTTCTTT	CATSAGGMNTEAFF
TRBV2	.	11	TRBJ1-1	.	TGTGCCAGCAGCGACAGTTATGAAGCTTTCTTT	CASSDSYEAFF
TRBV28	.	17	TRBJ1-1	once	TGTGCCAGCAGTTTATGGGGAACAGGCTTCGAGAACACTGAAGCTTTCTTT	CASSLWGTGFENTEAFF
TRBV10-3	TRBD1	15	TRBJ1-1	few	TGTGCCATCAGTGGAAGACAGGGAGTGGACACTGAAGCTTTCTTT	CAISGRQGVDTEAFF
TRBV4-3	TRBD1	15	TRBJ2-1	.	TGCGCCAGCAGCCAAGGGACAGGGGGCTACAATGAGCAGTTCTTC	CASSQGTGGYNEQFF
TRBV18	.	14	TRBJ1-2	.	TGTGCCAGCTCCCCTACGGACAGTCCGGGAGGCTACACCTTC	CASSPTDSPGGYTF
TRBV7-2	.	18	TRBJ2-5	.	TGTGCCAGCAGCTTAGCCAGGGGTAGGCTATCACGCCAAGAGACCCAGTACTTC	CASSLARGRLSRQETQYF
TRBV14	TRBD1	16	TRBJ2-1	once	TGTGCCAGCAGGGACTCCGGGACAGGGGGCTTCAATGAGCAGTTCTTC	CASRDSGTGGFNEQFF
TRBV28	.	15	TRBJ1-1	.	TGTGCCAGCAGTACGCCGGGACACGGGATCACTGAAGCTTTCTTT	CASSTPGHGITEAFF
TRBV7-3	TRBD1	16	TRBJ2-6	.	TGTGCCAGCAGCTTGGGACAGACCGCTGGGGCCAACGTCCTGACTTTC	CASSLGQTAGANVLTF
TRBV25-1	.	15	TRBJ2-5	.	TGTGCCAGCAGTGAACCCCAGATCCTTCAAGAGACCCAGTACTTC	CASSEPQILQETQYF
TRBV19	TRBD1	15	TRBJ2-7	.	TGTGCCAGTACCCAGGGGGAGACAGGGAAGTACGAGCAGTACTTC	CASTQGETGKYEQYF
TRBV11-2	.	13	TRBJ2-5	.	TGTGCCAGCAGCTTCCAGTACCAAGAGACCCAGTACTTC	CASSFQYQETQYF
TRBV12-3/TRBV12-4	TRBD2	12	TRBJ2-7	once	TGTGCCAGCAGTTCCGGGACTAGCGAAGTGCTCTTC	CASSSGTSEVLF
TRBV4-3	.	15	TRBJ1-5	.	TGCGCCAGCAGCCAAGAGTACAGTAGCAATCAGCCCCAGCATTTT	CASSQEYSSNQPQHF
TRBV5-6	TRBD1	14	TRBJ2-7	.	TGTGCCAGCACCCCTAGGGACAGTCCCTACGAGCAGTACTTC	CASTPRDSPYEQYF
TRBV7-3	.	13	TRBJ1-6	few	TGTGCCAGCAGCAGCGGGGGGAATTCACCCCTCCACTTT	CASSSGGNSPLHF